Shown below are 7 T cell receptor beta chains from a single sample sequenced in a study of metastatic and nonmetastatic thyroid tumors (TCRdb year 2020). Libraries were prepared through PCR. Sequencing instrument: Illumina HiSeq 4000. The public reads were reanalyzed by TCRdb: fastp trimming at Q25, MiXCR alignment, in-frame beta chains only. Here the sample has around 36,000 clones; 25% to 30% occur a single time. Of the sample, approximately 8% falls within the top ten clones. No patient had received any treatment before thyroid surgery. Input material: blood. The origin of the receptors is a female donor with papillary thyroid cancer or a benign thyroid nodule (not recorded which). Some clones in this sample may be carry-over from other donors' samples.

This clone came up many times. V usage is TRBV3-1 and J usage is TRBJ1-1, with D hard to call. The germline gives CDR1 LGHDT, CDR2 YNNKEL (reference sequence). Trimming took off 0 bases at V and 8 bases at J, with 4 bases between the two ends. CDR3 length equals 11 residues. The CDR3 loop reads CASSQDSEAFF. The CDR3 DNA sequence: TGTGCCAGCAGCCAAGACAGCGAAGCTTTCTTT.

This chain joins TRBV9 and TRBJ1-3; TRBD1 is a possible D gene (5 bases). The CDR3 totals 15 residues. In germline, CDR1 is SGDLS, CDR2 YYNGEE. Deletions cut 0 bases from V and 5 bases from J, with 12 bases between. The CDR3 coding sequence is TGTGCCAGCAGCGTAGAAGGGTCGGGGCGAAACACCATATATTTT. Protein: CASSVEGSGRNTIYF.

With regard to this clone: A junction end diverges from the germline sequence, so it may reflect a read error. This rearrangement joins TRBV4-2 to TRBJ2-5; 7 bases line up with TRBD2. The CDR3 loop spans 15 amino acids. Germline V lookup: CDR1 LGHNA, CDR2 YNFKEQ. The CDR3 bases are TGTGTCAGCAGCCAAGAAAGGACTAGACAAGAGACCCAGTACTTC. As protein: CVSSQERTRQETQYF.

This clone occurred many times. The chain is built from TRBV5-5 and TRBJ1-1, with unresolved D. CDR1 is SGHKS and CDR2 is YYEKEE in the germline V gene (reference sequence). The CDR3 is 14 amino acids. Deletions cut 2 bases from V and 1 base from J, with 9 bases between. This chain's CDR3 is CASSFTGANTEAFF. Written as DNA, the CDR3 is TGTGCCAGCAGCTTCACGGGCGCGAACACTGAAGCTTTCTTT.

This clone was picked up many times. The chain joins TRBV6-4 to TRBJ2-2; D is undetermined. Per germline, CDR1 MRHNA and CDR2 SNTAGT. This CDR3 has 13 residues. Trimming left V 2 bases short and J 0 bases short, with 1 base between. In DNA, the CDR3 is TGTGCCAGCAGTGACGCGAACACCGGGGAGCTGTTTTTT. This codes for CASSDANTGELFF.

This chain uses TRBV6-1 with TRBJ1-1; 7 bases map to TRBD1. The trim removed 5 bases at V and 5 bases at J, leaving 14 bases unmatched. Germline loops: CDR1 MNHNS, CDR2 SASEGT. The CDR3 sequence is 16 residues long. The CDR3 loop reads CASSFKTGLFLTEAFF. The CDR3 DNA follows: TGTGCCAGCAGTTTCAAGACAGGGCTTTTTTTGACTGAAGCTTTCTTT.

The genes are TRBV20-1 and TRBJ2-7; D remains ambiguous. The CDR3 totals 11 residues. The ends were cut back, 3 bases at V and 7 bases at J, with 10 bases in the middle. Germline V gene lookup returns CDR1 DFQATT and CDR2 SNEGSKA (reference sequence). The CDR3 coding sequence is TGCAGTGCTAGTGGAAGCAGGGAGCAGTACTTC. It translates to CSASGSREQYF.